The 19 T cell receptor beta chains listed next were all sequenced from one sample in a study of T-cell reconstitution after alpha-beta-depleted transplantation in children. A TCRbeta library incorporating unique molecular identifiers was prepared. TCRdb redid the calling of the PCR reads with MiXCR, one entry per CDR3 protein. The table shows 700,000 to 950,000 distinct CDR3 sequences, with approximately 15% occurring only once. The sample consisted of PBMCs, mostly from graft donor cells, taken 360 days after TCRalphabeta/CD19-depleted stem cell transplant. These receptors all come from a male patient aged 10-17 years who had a stem cell transplant for acute lymphoblastic leukemia, so the T cells may come from the graft donor.

This clonotype was counted between two and nine times. The gene calls are TRBV4-1 and TRBJ2-7, with 7 bases lining up with TRBD1. J was trimmed by 0 bases and V by 2 bases; bases with no gene match: 16. Germline V gene data show CDR1 as MGHRA and CDR2 as YSYEKL. This CDR3 comprises 19 residues. The CDR3 nucleotides read TGCGCCAGCAGCCAATTTGGGGGAACTGGACAGGTGAACTCCTACGAGCAGTACTTC. Protein: CASSQFGGTGQVNSYEQYF.

This clonotype occurred a few times. V is TRBV19 and J is TRBJ2-3, with unresolved D. The V gene's germline CDR1 is LNHDA and CDR2 SQIVND (reference sequence). Trimming stripped 7 bases from V and 2 bases from J, with 10 bases between. The CDR3 consists of 13 residues. As DNA, the CDR3 is TGTGCCAGTAATGGTCGGAACACAGATACGCAGTATTTT. Its protein is CASNGRNTDTQYF. The full variable domain, completed using reference TRBV19 and TRBJ2-3, is DGGITQSPKYLFRKEGQNVTLSCEQNLNHDAMYWYRQDPGQGLRLIYYSQIVNDFQKGDIAEGYSVSREKKESFPLTVTSAQKNPTAFYLCASNGRNTDTQYFGPGTRLTVL.

The CDR3 nucleotides read TGTGCCAGTAGTATAGAAAAGGCCTACTACAATGAGCAGTTCTTC. It encodes CASSIEKAYYNEQFF. V gene TRBV19 combines with J gene TRBJ2-1; D gene uncertain. The V end lost 0 bases, the J end lost 3 bases, and 9 bases lay between the germline ends. The CDR3 has 15 amino acids. Germline-derived CDR1 and CDR2 are LNHDA and SQIVND (reference sequence).

The J gene is TRBJ2-2, the V gene TRBV12-3 or TRBV12-4; D could derive from TRBD1 or TRBD2 (5 bases each). Deletions cut 6 bases from V and 2 bases from J, with 13 bases between. This CDR3 is built from 15 residues. CDR3 nucleotides: TGTGCCAGCAGGTTAATCGGGGACAACACCGGGGAGCTGTTTTTT. The encoded protein is CASRLIGDNTGELFF.

This clonotype was observed many times. The CDR3 DNA reads as TGTGCCAGCAGTCCCTCCTTCTACGAGCAGTACTTC. Translating it yields CASSPSFYEQYF. The chain has TRBV6-5 and TRBJ2-7; unclear D gene. Germline V CDR1 and CDR2: MNHEY, SVGAGI. Trimming removed 5 bases from V and 3 bases from J, with 8 bases in between. The length of the CDR3 is 12 residues.

This clonotype was found a few times. The chain links TRBV11-2 to TRBJ2-3; 14 bases are a match to TRBD2. The V gene's germline CDR1 is SGHAT and CDR2 FQNNGV. The CDR3 has 18 amino acids. Germline trimming cut 2 bases from V and 6 bases from J; bases unmatched to any gene: 10. The CDR3 is CASSLHAGLAGGGDTQYF. The CDR3 DNA reads as TGTGCCAGCAGCTTACATGCCGGACTAGCGGGAGGCGGGGATACGCAGTATTTT.

Only a few counts were recorded for this clonotype. The gene calls are TRBV5-1 and TRBJ2-7, with TRBD1 as a possible D gene (5 bases). CDR1 is SGHRS and CDR2 is YFSETQ in the germline V gene. V lost 1 base and J 6 bases, leaving 17 bases between the germline ends. The CDR3 covers 15 residues. Here the CDR3 reads CASSLRQGQGSEQYF. The CDR3 DNA sequence: TGCGCCAGCAGCTTGAGGCAGGGCCAAGGTAGCGAGCAGTACTTC.

The V call is TRBV6-5, the J call TRBJ1-6; possible D gene TRBD1, 5 bases. Trimming shortened V by 0 bases and J by 7 bases, and 10 bases separated the two germline ends. The CDR3 runs to 15 residues. The germline gives CDR1 MNHEY, CDR2 SVGAGI. The CDR3: CASSYSQGGNSPLHF. The CDR3 DNA reads TGTGCCAGCAGTTACTCCCAGGGTGGAAATTCACCCCTCCACTTT.

The chain joins TRBV19 to TRBJ1-5; no reliable D call. With 10 bases removed from V and 6 bases from J, the gap between germline ends came to 16 bases. CDR1 LNHDA and CDR2 SQIVND come from the germline V gene (reference sequence). This CDR3 is built from 13 residues. CDR3 nucleotide sequence: TGTGCCACCTCGTGGAGGGTCAGTCAGCCCCAGCATTTT. It specifies CATSWRVSQPQHF.

There are many counts of this clonotype. The V and J genes are TRBV7-2 and TRBJ2-7, with 12 bases fitting TRBD2. CDR1 and CDR2 (germline): SGHTA, FQGNSA. V was clipped by 4 bases and J by 6 bases; unmatched bases: 4. The CDR3 contains 14 residues. In nucleotides, the CDR3 is TGTGCCAGCAGCTGGAAACTAGCGGGAGGCGAGCAGTACTTC. Its translation is CASSWKLAGGEQYF.

V usage is TRBV7-9 and J usage is TRBJ2-3, with TRBD2 identical over 10 bases. V trimming: 3 bases; J trimming: 4 bases; junction bases outside the gene matches: 4. The CDR3 is 15 amino acids. Germline V gene data show CDR1 as SEHNR and CDR2 as FQNEAQ (reference sequence). CDR3 bases: TGTGCCAGCAGCTTTCTAGCGGGAGCGGCAGATACGCAGTATTTT. Protein product: CASSFLAGAADTQYF.

Ten or more counts support this clonotype. The J gene is TRBJ2-7, the V gene TRBV7-9; D uncertain. Trimming pared 3 bases from V and 0 bases from J, leaving 9 bases between. Germline CDR1 reads SEHNR; CDR2 reads FQNEAQ (reference sequence). The CDR3 covers 14 residues. The CDR3 is CASSFVPSSYEQYF. In DNA, the CDR3 is TGTGCCAGCAGCTTCGTTCCTAGCTCCTACGAGCAGTACTTC. The full variable domain, with the rest looked up from reference TRBV7-9 and TRBJ2-7, is DTGVSQNPRHKITKRGQNVTFRCDPISEHNRLYWYRQTLGQGPEFLTYFQNEAQLEKSRLLSDRFSAERPKGSFSTLEIQRTEQGDSAMYLCASSFVPSSYEQYFGPGTRLTVT.

J is TRBJ2-7 and V is TRBV29-1, with TRBD1 matching over 7 bases. CDR3 length: 13 amino acids. Trimming cost V 6 bases and J 5 bases; bases outside gene matches: 10. CDR1 and CDR2 from the germline V gene are SQVTM and ANQGSEA. DNA for the CDR3: TGCAGCGTCCGATCGACAGGGCCCAACGAGCAGTACTTC. Translating it yields CSVRSTGPNEQYF.

CDR3 sequence: CSARDQWRYEQFF. The CDR3, as DNA: TGCAGTGCTAGAGATCAGTGGAGATATGAGCAGTTCTTC. The gene calls are TRBV20-1 and TRBJ2-1; D is undetermined. Trimming stripped 0 bases from V and 8 bases from J, with 11 bases between. The CDR3 extends over 13 amino acids. CDR1 and CDR2 from the germline V gene are DFQATT and SNEGSKA (reference sequence).

Comment on this clonotype: Since a much larger clone is just one base distant, this may be a read error. The chain recombines TRBV5-1 with TRBJ2-3; 7 bases match TRBD1. With V trimmed by 4 bases and J by 2 bases, 4 bases remained unmatched. The CDR3 extends over 14 amino acids. Germline lookup yields CDR1 SGHRS and CDR2 YFSETQ. CDR3 bases: TGCGCCAGCAGCCCGACAGGGAACACAGATACGCAGTATTTT. Amino acid sequence: CASSPTGNTDTQYF. Drawing the rest from reference TRBV5-1 and TRBJ2-3, the complete variable domain is KAGVTQTPRYLIKTRGQQVTLSCSPISGHRSVSWYQQTPGQGLQFLFEYFSETQRNKGNFPGRFSGRQFSNSRSEMNVSTLELGDSALYLCASSPTGNTDTQYFGPGTRLTVL.

This clonotype was counted ten times or more. The genes are TRBV12-3 or TRBV12-4 and TRBJ2-1; TRBD2 is a possible D gene (5 bases). This CDR3 has 15 amino acids. The V end was cut by 7 bases, the J end by 0 bases, with 13 bases between. The CDR3 sequence is CASTLFGSSYNEQFF. DNA for the CDR3: TGTGCCAGCACCTTGTTTGGGAGCTCCTACAATGAGCAGTTCTTC.

The chain uses TRBV3-1 and TRBJ2-1, with TRBD2 matching 8 bases. With V trimmed by 5 bases and J by 6 bases, 6 bases remained unmatched. The CDR3 is 14 amino acids. Germline loops: CDR1 LGHDT, CDR2 YNNKEL (reference sequence). CDR3 sequence: CASSDPGLVNEQFF. The CDR3 DNA follows: TGTGCCAGCAGCGACCCGGGACTAGTCAATGAGCAGTTCTTC.

This chain uses TRBV12-3 or TRBV12-4 with TRBJ2-7; D gene unclear. Trimming took 6 bases from V and 4 from J, leaving 13 bases between them. The CDR3 sequence is 13 residues long. CDR3 nucleotides: TGTGCCAGCAGCGCCCCGAATTATTACGAGCAGTACTTC. Amino acids: CASSAPNYYEQYF.

This clonotype was picked up a small number of times. The rearrangement links TRBV9 to TRBJ2-7, with 7 bases identical to TRBD2. Germline trimming cut 0 bases from V and 5 bases from J; bases unmatched to any gene: 8. Germline V gene sequence: CDR1 SGDLS, CDR2 YYNGEE. The CDR3 totals 15 residues. The CDR3 is CASSVAAGMSHEQYF. Written as DNA, the CDR3 is TGTGCCAGCAGCGTAGCAGCGGGAATGTCCCACGAGCAGTACTTC.